This T cell receptor (beta chain) was captured by sequencing in a study of neurological immune-mediated disorders (dated by TCRdb to between 2018 and 2020). Background on the whole study: Peripheral blood TCR-beta repertoires from HTLV-I-associated myelopathy (HAM/TSP) patients, multiple sclerosis patients and healthy controls were compared by UMI-based sequencing. The roughly 99 TCR-beta libraries covered PBMC samples along with longitudinal samples, technical triplicates, and paired sorted CD4+ and CD8+ T-cell subsets. Longitudinal HAM/TSP and healthy donors had 3 time-points each (about 3-45 month intervals). The cohort included approximately 70 subjects: roughly 15 with HAM/TSP, around 34 with multiple sclerosis, and approximately 20 healthy controls. Study-level results and caveats: No identical CDR3 amino acid sequences were found to be shared among expanded clones across subjects, suggesting that TCR-beta repertoires were private in all groups. TCR clonal expansion was highest in HAM/TSP patients and lowest in MS patients, with MS patients falling below even healthy controls.

This clonotype was recorded at least ten times. The antigen this receptor binds is unknown. Nothing much larger sits one base from this clone, and base qualities are not available. The time point label, read with the paper, signifies: longitudinal time-point 2. The healthy controls were volunteers from blood banks in Maryland, USA. For unsorted PBMC libraries, 2 million PBMCs were used after storage in RNAlater at -80 degrees C until RNA extraction. Peripheral blood underwent Ficoll-Hypaque density gradient centrifugation to isolate PBMCs, which were then cryopreserved in liquid nitrogen. cDNA was synthesized by template-switch 5'RACE using a primer carrying a 10-nucleotide random unique molecular identifier by which each TCR transcript was tagged. Every sequencing run covered 15-18 subjects and yielded more than 170 million TCR-beta sequences. The RNeasy kit was used to extract total RNA. The KAPA Real-time Library Amplification kit was used to amplify TCR-beta VDJ regions with primers targeting the TCR constant region and the 5'RACE anchor. Sample indexes and Illumina adaptors were added in a first PCR, after which library yield was increased in a second PCR. After Ampure bead purification, the TCR product of roughly 650 bp was size-selected on a 2% E-gel SizeSelection system. Before pooling, library quality was checked on a Bioanalyzer, concentration was measured with Qubit, and libraries were quantified with the Kapa Library Quantification kit. An Illumina HiSeq 2500 was used to sequence the libraries paired-end at 2 x 150 bp. To increase sequence diversity, about 25-30% phiX was spiked into each library pool. On the authors' methods: The quality-filtered reads were processed with the UMI-based MiGEC pipeline, whose error correction step removed more than 85% of the raw TCR sequences. IMGT germline references were used for alignment of VDJ genes, and clonotypes were defined by a unique CDR3 amino acid sequence together with V-J genes. Clonal expansion, Shannon diversity, and CDR3 relatedness (CalcPairwiseDistances, ClusterSamples) were evaluated with VDJtools, and phylogenetic trees were built with CLCbio workbench. A clone was classed as expanded if it had 8 or more unique UMIs, a cutoff based on coefficient-of-variation modelling across technical triplicates. Clones were called with MiXCR by TCRdb after fastp trimmed the public reads at Q25, and only in-frame beta chains were retained. When rows share a CDR3 protein, they turn into one entry using the most common DNA and genes. TCRdb, not the authors, supplied the V and J calls. The sample yields 57,000 or so distinct CDR3 sequences; roughly 9.8% were counted once. In total, the top ten clones hold under 15% of the sample.

The junction shows trimming of 6 bases on V and 7 bases on J, plus 21 bases between the germline ends. From its cysteine to its phenylalanine, the CDR3 spans 14 amino acids. CDR3 DNA only is kept here, 42 bases in frame from base 1. According to the germline V gene, CDR1 reads SQVTM and CDR2 reads ANQGSEA. In this chain, TRBV29-1 is recombined with TRBJ1-1; the D segment could be TRBD1, given 6 matching bases. Sequenced sample: PBMCs. The sequence came from a man aged 25-45 years in good health. In nucleotides, the sequence is TGCAGCGTCCTGGAGCTTTTTGGACAGAATGAAGCTTTCTTT. Protein translation: CSVLELFGQNEAFF.